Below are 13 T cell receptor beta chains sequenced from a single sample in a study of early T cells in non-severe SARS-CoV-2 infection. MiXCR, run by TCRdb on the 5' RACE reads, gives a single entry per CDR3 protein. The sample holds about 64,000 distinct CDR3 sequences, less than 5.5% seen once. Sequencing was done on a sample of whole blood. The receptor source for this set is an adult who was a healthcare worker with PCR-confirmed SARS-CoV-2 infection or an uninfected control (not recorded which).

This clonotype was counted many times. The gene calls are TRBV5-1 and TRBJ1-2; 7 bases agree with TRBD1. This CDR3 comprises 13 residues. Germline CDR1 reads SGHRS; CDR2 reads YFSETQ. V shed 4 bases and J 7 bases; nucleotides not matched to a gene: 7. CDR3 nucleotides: TGCGCCAGCAGCATCGGACAGGTGGCTGGCTACACCTTC. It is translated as CASSIGQVAGYTF.

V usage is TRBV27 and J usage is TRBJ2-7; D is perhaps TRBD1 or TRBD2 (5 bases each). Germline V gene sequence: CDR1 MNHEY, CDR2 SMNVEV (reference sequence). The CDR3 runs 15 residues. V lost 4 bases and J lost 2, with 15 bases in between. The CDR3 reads CASSYTTGRAYEQYF. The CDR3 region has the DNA TGTGCCAGCAGTTATACGACGGGACGGGCCTACGAGCAGTACTTC.

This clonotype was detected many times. The CDR3 sequence: CASSRRQGPTNYGYTF. The CDR3 DNA reads as TGTGCCAGCAGCCGAAGACAGGGACCAACTAACTATGGCTACACCTTC. The genes are TRBV7-2 and TRBJ1-2; TRBD1 matches at 7 bases. V trimming: 5 bases; J trimming: 0 bases; junction bases outside the gene matches: 9. Germline-derived CDR1 and CDR2 are SGHTA and FQGNSA. This CDR3 is 16 amino acids long.

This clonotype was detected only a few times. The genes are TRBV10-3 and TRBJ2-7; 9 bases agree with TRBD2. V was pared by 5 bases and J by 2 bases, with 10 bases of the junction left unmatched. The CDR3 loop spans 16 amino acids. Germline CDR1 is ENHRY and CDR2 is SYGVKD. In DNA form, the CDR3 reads TGTGCCATCAGTAAAGTAGCGGGAGAGTTCCCCTACGAGCAGTACTTC. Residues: CAISKVAGEFPYEQYF.

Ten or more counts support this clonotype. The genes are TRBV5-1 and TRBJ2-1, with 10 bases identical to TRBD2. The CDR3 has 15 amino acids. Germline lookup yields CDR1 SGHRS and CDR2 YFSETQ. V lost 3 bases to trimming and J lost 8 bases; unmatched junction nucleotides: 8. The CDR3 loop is CASSSSGSIEDEQFF. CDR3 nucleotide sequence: TGCGCCAGCAGCTCTAGCGGGAGCATTGAGGATGAGCAGTTCTTC.

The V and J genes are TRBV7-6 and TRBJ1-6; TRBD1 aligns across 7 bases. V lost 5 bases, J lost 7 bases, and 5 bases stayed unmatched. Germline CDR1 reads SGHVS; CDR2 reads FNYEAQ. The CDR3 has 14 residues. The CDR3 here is CASSPGTENSPLHF. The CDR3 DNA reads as TGTGCCAGCAGCCCCGGGACAGAAAATTCACCCCTCCACTTT.

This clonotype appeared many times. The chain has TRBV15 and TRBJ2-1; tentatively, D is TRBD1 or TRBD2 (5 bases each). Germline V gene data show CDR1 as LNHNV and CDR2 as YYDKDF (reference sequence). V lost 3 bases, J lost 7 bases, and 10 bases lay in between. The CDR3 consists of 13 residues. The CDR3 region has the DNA TGTGCCACCAGCAGGGGGACGGGGAATGAGCAGTTCTTC. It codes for CATSRGTGNEQFF.

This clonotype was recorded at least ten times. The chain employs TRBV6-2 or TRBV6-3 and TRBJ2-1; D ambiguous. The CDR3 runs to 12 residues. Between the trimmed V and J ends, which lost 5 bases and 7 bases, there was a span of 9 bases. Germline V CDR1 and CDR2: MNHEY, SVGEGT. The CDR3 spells CASSRLGNEQFF. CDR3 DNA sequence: TGTGCCAGCAGTAGGCTAGGGAATGAGCAGTTCTTC.

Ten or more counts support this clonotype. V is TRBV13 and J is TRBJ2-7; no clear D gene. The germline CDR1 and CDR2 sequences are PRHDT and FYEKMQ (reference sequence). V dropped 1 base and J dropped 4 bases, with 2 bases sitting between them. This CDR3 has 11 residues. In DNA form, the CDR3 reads TGTGCCAGCAGCTTAGTATACGAGCAGTACTTC. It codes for CASSLVYEQYF. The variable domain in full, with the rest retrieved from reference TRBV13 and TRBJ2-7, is AAGVIQSPRHLIKEKRETATLKCYPIPRHDTVYWYQQGPGQDPQFLISFYEKMQSDKGSIPDRFSAQQFSDYHSELNMSSLELGDSALYFCASSLVYEQYFGPGTRLTVT.

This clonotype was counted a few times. The CDR3 DNA reads as TGTGCCAGCAGCCTACAATACCGGGACGGAGATTCACCCCTCCACTTT. Its translation is CASSLQYRDGDSPLHF. The chain has TRBV3-1 and TRBJ1-6; possibly TRBD1 for D (5 bases). The CDR3 spans 16 residues. Trimming stripped 4 bases from V and 8 bases from J, with 18 bases between. CDR1 and CDR2 (germline): LGHDT, YNNKEL (reference sequence).

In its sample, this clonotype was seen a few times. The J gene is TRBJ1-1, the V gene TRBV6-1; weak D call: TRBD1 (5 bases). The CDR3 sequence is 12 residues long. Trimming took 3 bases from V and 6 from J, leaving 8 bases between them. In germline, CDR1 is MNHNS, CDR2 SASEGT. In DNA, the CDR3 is TGTGCCAGCAGTGAGTGGGGCCCTGAAGCTTTCTTT. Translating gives CASSEWGPEAFF.

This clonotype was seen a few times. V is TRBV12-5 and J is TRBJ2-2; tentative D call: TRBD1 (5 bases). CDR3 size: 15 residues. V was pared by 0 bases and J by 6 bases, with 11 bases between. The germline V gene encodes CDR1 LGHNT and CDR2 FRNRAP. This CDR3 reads CASGLVVGVAGELFF. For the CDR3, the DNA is TGTGCTAGTGGTTTGGTAGTAGGGGTGGCCGGGGAGCTGTTTTTT.

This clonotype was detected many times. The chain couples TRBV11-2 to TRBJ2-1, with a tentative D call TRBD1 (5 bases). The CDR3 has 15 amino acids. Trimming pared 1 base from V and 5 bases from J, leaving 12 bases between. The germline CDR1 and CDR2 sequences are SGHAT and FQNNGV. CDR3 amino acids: CASSLVAGKDNEQFF. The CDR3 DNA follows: TGTGCCAGCAGCTTAGTTGCAGGGAAGGACAATGAGCAGTTCTTC.